The TCR beta chain described here comes from a study of neurological immune-mediated disorders. Trimming removed 5 bases from V and 6 bases from J; junction bases left unmatched: 11. Per germline, CDR1 SGHTA and CDR2 FQGNSA. The CDR3 length is 16 residues. TCRdb used MiXCR to reprocess the 5' RACE reads, holding one entry per CDR3 protein. This table has tens of thousands of distinct CDR3 sequences, roughly 8% appearing once. Time point here: longitudinal time-point 3. The unsorted libraries originated from 2 million PBMCs kept at -80 C. This clonotype was seen at least ten times. The sequence was collected from a woman aged 40 to 50 in good health. What was sequenced was PBMCs. The rearrangement joins TRBV7-2 to TRBJ2-1; 9 nucleotides line up with TRBD2. DNA of the CDR3: TGTGCCAGCAGCGAAACCCAACTAGCGGGCATCAATGAGCAGTTCTTC. Protein sequence: CASSETQLAGINEQFF.